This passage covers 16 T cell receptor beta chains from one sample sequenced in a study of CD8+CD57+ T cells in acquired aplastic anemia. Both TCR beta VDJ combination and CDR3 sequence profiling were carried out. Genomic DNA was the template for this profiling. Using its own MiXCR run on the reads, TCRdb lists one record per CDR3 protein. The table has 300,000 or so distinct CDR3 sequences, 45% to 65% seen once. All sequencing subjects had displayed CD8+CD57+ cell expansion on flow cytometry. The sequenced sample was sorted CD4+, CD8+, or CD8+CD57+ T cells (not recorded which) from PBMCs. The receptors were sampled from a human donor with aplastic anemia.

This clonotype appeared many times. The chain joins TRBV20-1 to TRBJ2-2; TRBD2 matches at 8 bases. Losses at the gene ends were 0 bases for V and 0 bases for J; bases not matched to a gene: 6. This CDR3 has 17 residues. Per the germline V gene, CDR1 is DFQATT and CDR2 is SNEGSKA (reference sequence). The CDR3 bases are TGCAGTGCTAGAGATATTGCGGGGGGCGCGAACACCGGGGAGCTGTTTTTT. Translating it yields CSARDIAGGANTGELFF.

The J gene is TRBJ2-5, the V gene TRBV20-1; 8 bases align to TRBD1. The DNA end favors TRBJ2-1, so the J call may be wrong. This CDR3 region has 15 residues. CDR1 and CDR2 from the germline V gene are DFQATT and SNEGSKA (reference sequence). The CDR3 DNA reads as TGCAGTGCTAGAGATCTTTGGACAGGGAACAATGAGCAGTTCTTC. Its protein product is CSARDLWTGNNEQFF.

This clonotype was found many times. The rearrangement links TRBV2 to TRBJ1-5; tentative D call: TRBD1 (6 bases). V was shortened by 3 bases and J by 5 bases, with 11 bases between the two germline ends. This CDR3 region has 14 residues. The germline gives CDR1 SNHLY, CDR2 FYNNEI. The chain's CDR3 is CASSDRTDDQPQHF. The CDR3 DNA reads TGTGCCAGCAGTGATCGGACAGATGATCAGCCCCAGCATTTT.

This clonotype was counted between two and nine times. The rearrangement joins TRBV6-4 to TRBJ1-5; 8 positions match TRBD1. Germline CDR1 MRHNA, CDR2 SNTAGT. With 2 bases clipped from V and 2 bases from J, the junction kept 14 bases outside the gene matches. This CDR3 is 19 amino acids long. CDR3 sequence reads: CASSDTTDREDVGNQPQHF. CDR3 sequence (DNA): TGTGCCAGCAGTGACACGACGGACAGGGAGGACGTTGGCAATCAGCCCCAGCATTTT.

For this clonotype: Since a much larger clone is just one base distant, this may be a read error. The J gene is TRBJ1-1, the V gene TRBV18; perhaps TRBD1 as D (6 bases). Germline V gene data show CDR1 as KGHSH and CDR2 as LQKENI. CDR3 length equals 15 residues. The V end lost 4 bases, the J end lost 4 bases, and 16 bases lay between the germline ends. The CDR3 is CASSRERGASTEAFF. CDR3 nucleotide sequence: TGTGCCAGCTCACGTGAACGGGGGGCGAGCACTGAAGCTTTCTTT. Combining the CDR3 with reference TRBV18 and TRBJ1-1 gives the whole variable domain NAGVMQNPRHLVRRRGQEARLRCSPMKGHSHVYWYRQLPEEGLKFMVYLQKENIIDESGMPKERFSAEFPKEGPSILRIQQVVRGDSAAYFCASSRERGASTEAFFGQGTRLTVV.

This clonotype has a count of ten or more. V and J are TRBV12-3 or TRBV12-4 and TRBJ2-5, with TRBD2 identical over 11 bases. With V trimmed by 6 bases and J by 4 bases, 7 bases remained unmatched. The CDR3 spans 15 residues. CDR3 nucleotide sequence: TGTGCCAGCAGCTTTAGCGGGGGGGCCGGAGAGACCCAGTACTTC. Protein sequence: CASSFSGGAGETQYF.

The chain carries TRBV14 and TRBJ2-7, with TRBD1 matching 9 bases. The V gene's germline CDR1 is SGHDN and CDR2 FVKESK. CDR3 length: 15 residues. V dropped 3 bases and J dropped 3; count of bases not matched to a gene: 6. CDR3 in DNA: TGTGCCAGCAGCCACGGGACAGGGAAGTACTACGAGCAGTACTTC. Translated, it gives CASSHGTGKYYEQYF.

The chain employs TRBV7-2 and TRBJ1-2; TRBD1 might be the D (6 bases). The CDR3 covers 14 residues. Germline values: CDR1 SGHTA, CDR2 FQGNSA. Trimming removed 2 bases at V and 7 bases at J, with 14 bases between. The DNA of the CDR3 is TGTGCCAGCAGCTTAATTCTGGGGGCGGGTGGCTACACCTTC. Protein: CASSLILGAGGYTF.

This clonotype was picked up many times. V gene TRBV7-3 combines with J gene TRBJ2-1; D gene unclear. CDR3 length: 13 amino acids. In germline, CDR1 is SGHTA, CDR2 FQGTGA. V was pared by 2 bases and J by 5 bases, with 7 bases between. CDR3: CASSLSGDNEQFF. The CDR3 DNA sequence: TGTGCCAGCAGCTTATCGGGCGACAATGAGCAGTTCTTC.

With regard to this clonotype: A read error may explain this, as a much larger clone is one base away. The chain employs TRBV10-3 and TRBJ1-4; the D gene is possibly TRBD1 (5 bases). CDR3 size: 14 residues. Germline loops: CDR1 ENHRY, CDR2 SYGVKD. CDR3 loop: CASSGANSNKKLFF. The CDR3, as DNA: TGTGCCAGCAGCGGGGCCAACTCTAATAAAAAACTGTTTTTT.

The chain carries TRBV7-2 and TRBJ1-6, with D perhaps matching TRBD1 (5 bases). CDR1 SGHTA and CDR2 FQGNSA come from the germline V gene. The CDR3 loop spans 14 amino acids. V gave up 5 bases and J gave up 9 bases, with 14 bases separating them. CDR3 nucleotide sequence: TGTGCCAGCAGCACCCGGACACGAGGTTCACCCCTCCACTTT. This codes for CASSTRTRGSPLHF.

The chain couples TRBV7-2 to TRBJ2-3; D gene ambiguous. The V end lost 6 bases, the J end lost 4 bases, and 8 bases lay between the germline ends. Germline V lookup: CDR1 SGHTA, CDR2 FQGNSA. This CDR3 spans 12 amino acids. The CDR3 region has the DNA TGTGCCAGCAGTCATGTACCAGATACGCAGTATTTT. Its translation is CASSHVPDTQYF.

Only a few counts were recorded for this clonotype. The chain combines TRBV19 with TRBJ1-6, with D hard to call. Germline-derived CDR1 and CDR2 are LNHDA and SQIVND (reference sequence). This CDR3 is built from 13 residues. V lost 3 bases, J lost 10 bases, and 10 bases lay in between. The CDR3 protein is CASSMGVDSPLHF. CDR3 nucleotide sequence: TGTGCCAGTAGTATGGGAGTCGACTCACCCCTCCACTTT.

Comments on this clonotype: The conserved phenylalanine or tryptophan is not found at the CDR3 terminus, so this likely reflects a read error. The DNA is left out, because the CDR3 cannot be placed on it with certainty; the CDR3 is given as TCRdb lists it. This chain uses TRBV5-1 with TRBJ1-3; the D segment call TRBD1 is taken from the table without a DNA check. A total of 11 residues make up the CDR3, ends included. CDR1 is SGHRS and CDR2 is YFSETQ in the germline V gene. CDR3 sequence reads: CASSLSRDPRG.

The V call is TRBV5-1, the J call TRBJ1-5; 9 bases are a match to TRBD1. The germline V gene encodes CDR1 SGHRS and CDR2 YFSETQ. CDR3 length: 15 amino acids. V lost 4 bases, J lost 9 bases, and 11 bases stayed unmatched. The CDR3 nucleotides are TGCGCCAGCAGCCCACAGGGGGCGGTGAGTCTGCCCCAGCATTTT. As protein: CASSPQGAVSLPQHF.

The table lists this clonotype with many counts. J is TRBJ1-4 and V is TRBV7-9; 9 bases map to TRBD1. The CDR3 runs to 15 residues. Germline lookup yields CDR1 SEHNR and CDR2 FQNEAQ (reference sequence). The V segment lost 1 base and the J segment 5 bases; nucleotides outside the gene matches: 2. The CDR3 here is CASSLGGTGNEKLFF. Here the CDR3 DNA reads TGTGCCAGCAGCTTAGGAGGGACAGGGAATGAAAAACTGTTTTTT.